This entry lists 12 T cell receptor beta chains sequenced from one sample in a study of cytomegalovirus exposure and HLA in healthy donors. The method was immunoSEQ multiplex PCR; TCRdb's version includes in-frame clones alone and lacks a portion of them. The sample consists of about 180,000 clones, about 89% of them appearing once. The sample comprised PBMCs. These receptors all come from a young man in good health and CMV-seropositive.

This chain uses TRBV19 with TRBJ2-7, with a tentative D call TRBD2 (6 bases). CDR1 is LNHDA and CDR2 is SQIVND in the germline V gene (reference sequence). The CDR3 loop spans 12 amino acids. The V and J ends lost 9 bases and 5 bases respectively, with 14 bases between them. The CDR3 loop reads CARRGPVDEQYF. In DNA form, the CDR3 reads TGTGCCAGGCGGGGTCCTGTGGACGAGCAGTACTTC.

The V and J genes are TRBV5-1 and TRBJ2-3; a weak D match, TRBD2 (5 bases). V lost 2 bases to trimming and J lost 6 bases, with 16 bases between them. The CDR3 is 15 residues long. Germline CDR1 SGHRS, CDR2 YFSETQ. The DNA for the CDR3 is TGCGCCAGCAGCTTCGAGCGGAACTGGGAGGATACGCAGTATTTT. Its translation: CASSFERNWEDTQYF.

The V and J genes are TRBV9 and TRBJ2-1; TRBD1 might be the D (5 bases). Germline CDR1 reads SGDLS; CDR2 reads YYNGEE. V lost 3 bases and J 7 bases, leaving 8 bases between the germline ends. CDR3 length: 12 amino acids. In DNA, the CDR3 is TGTGCCAGCAGCGCCTCAGGGAATGAGCAGTTCTTC. As protein: CASSASGNEQFF.

This clone has only one observation. This rearrangement joins TRBV30 to TRBJ2-3, with 7 nucleotides matching TRBD2. The CDR3 has 15 amino acids. V was clipped by 2 bases and J by 1 base; unmatched bases: 6. CDR1 and CDR2 (germline): GTSNPN, SVGIG (reference sequence). The CDR3 protein is CAWSLLGGGTDTQYF. The CDR3 DNA reads TGTGCCTGGAGTTTGCTGGGGGGGGGCACAGATACGCAGTATTTT.

This chain uses TRBV9 with TRBJ2-1; TRBD1 aligns across 10 bases. Germline V gene lookup returns CDR1 SGDLS and CDR2 YYNGEE. CDR3 length: 16 residues. V was clipped by 3 bases and J by 8 bases; unmatched bases: 11. The CDR3 reads CASSGRTGGKRDEQFF. The CDR3 DNA reads as TGTGCCAGCAGCGGGCGGACAGGGGGGAAGAGAGATGAGCAGTTCTTC.

The chain carries TRBV2 and TRBJ1-1; 9 bases fit TRBD1. V gave up 5 bases and J gave up 0 bases; unmatched junction bases: 7. Germline values: CDR1 SNHLY, CDR2 FYNNEI. This CDR3 comprises 16 residues. CDR3 region: CASSPGDRDLNTEAFF. CDR3 in DNA: TGTGCCAGCAGTCCCGGGGACAGGGATCTGAACACTGAAGCTTTCTTT.

This clone has a handful of counts. The chain is built from TRBV10-3 and TRBJ2-7; D might be TRBD1 (6 bases). The V end was cut by 6 bases, the J end by 6 bases, with 15 bases between. The CDR3 totals 13 residues. Germline lookup yields CDR1 ENHRY and CDR2 SYGVKD. As DNA, the CDR3 is TGTGCCATCAGCCCCAGGGGAAACTCCGAGCAGTACTTC. Translated: CAISPRGNSEQYF.

The chain joins TRBV28 to TRBJ1-3; D remains unclear. CDR3 length: 15 amino acids. Germline-derived CDR1 and CDR2 are MDHEN and SYDVKM. Trimming removed 6 bases at V and 0 bases at J, with 12 bases between. The CDR3 is CASSSPVVSGNTIYF. Written as DNA, the CDR3 is TGTGCCAGCAGCTCCCCAGTTGTCTCTGGAAACACCATATATTTT.

The chain's CDR3 is CASSPSLSQNTEAFF. As DNA, the CDR3 is TGCGCCAGCAGCCCGAGCCTTAGCCAGAACACTGAAGCTTTCTTT. The V and J genes are TRBV5-1 and TRBJ1-1; D is undetermined. CDR1 is SGHRS, CDR2 YFSETQ, per germline. Trimming removed 4 bases at V and 1 base at J, with 14 bases between. There are 15 residues in the CDR3.

This clone appeared a few times. This CDR3 reads CASSPPFAQGTEAFF. The CDR3 DNA follows: TGTGCCAGCTCACCGCCCTTCGCTCAGGGAACTGAAGCTTTCTTT. The gene calls are TRBV18 and TRBJ1-1, with TRBD1 as a possible D gene (5 bases). Germline loops: CDR1 KGHSH, CDR2 LQKENI. V shed 3 bases and J shed 5 bases, with 16 bases lying between them. This CDR3 has 15 amino acids.

The rearrangement links TRBV2 to TRBJ2-7; 9 positions match TRBD2. V shed 7 bases, J shed 5 bases, and the junction held 9 bases outside the gene matches. CDR3 length: 14 residues. CDR1 and CDR2 (germline): SNHLY, FYNNEI. The CDR3 loop is CASMRAGGSNEQYF. CDR3 coding DNA: TGTGCCAGCATGAGAGCGGGAGGTTCGAACGAGCAGTACTTC.

V gene TRBV9 combines with J gene TRBJ2-7, with unresolved D. The V gene lost 0 bases and the J gene lost 3 bases, with 10 bases spanning the gap. Germline lookup yields CDR1 SGDLS and CDR2 YYNGEE. The CDR3 is made up of 14 amino acids. In DNA form, the CDR3 reads TGTGCCAGCAGCGTAGCTACAGCAAACTACGAGCAGTACTTC. It specifies CASSVATANYEQYF.